The following is a T cell receptor beta chain sequence with its context. The antigen is unknown. V was cut by 2 bases and J by 0 bases, with 17 bases left in between. There are 17 residues in the CDR3. The germline V gene has CDR1 LGHNA and CDR2 YSLEER. These data belong to a study of OX40 agonist ivuxolimab in advanced cancers. On the study more broadly: More than 35% of patients had received prior checkpoint inhibitor therapy.

Measured with immunoSEQ multiplex PCR; TCRdb has only the in-frame clones, and not every one. The sample includes roughly 67,000 clones, around 80% seen only once; the top ten take roughly 1.6%. Exclusion applied to patients with autoimmune disease history or systemic immunosuppression. Blood sampling was done at baseline, cycle 4 day 1, and cycle 7 day 1. Points from the study as a whole: On average, CD8+ T cells had more expanded clones than CD4+.

The J gene is TRBJ2-7, the V gene TRBV4-3, with D perhaps matching TRBD1 (6 bases). The sequence derives from an adult with an advanced solid tumor such as melanoma, head and neck, liver or kidney cancer. The sample here was CD4+ or CD8+ T cells sorted from blood, taken in a trial of the OX40 agonist ivuxolimab. CDR3 in amino acids: CASSQQTNRDSSYEQYF. CDR3 in DNA: TGCGCCAGCAGCCAACAGACTAACAGGGATAGCTCCTACGAGCAGTACTTC.